This T cell receptor beta chain stems from a study of blood T cell repertoires in COVID-19. J gave up 7 bases and V 3 bases, and 5 bases lay outside the gene matches. CDR3 length: 13 residues. CDR1 and CDR2 (germline): MNHEY, SMNVEV (reference sequence). This clone has at least ten counts. The assay was immunoSEQ multiplex PCR, and TCRdb's table has in-frame clones only and misses some. The data show 310,000 or so clones, with roughly 88% seen just once and around 1.6% held by the top ten. The material sequenced was peripheral blood. The sequence was obtained from a woman between 45 and 65 years old with acute or convalescent COVID-19. The V call is TRBV27, the J call TRBJ2-7; 8 bases are shared with TRBD1. The CDR3: CASSFRTGGEQYF. The CDR3, as DNA: TGTGCCAGCAGTTTCCGAACAGGGGGGGAGCAGTACTTC.